The text below deals with one T cell receptor beta chain. Its antigen is not known. Relative to the germline gene, one junction end is altered; a read error may explain this. An overlapping HIV-1 Gag peptide pool stimulated these cells at 0.95 to 1 ug/peptide/mL. Memory cells lacking CD40L and CD69 with high CD45RO were sorted. Undetectable plasma HIV-1 RNA below 50 copies/mL lasted at least 4 years. CD8-depleted PBMCs were stimulated roughly 18 hours with anti-CD28/CD49d costimulation, CD40-blocking antibody and enfuvirtide. These data come from a study of persistence of HIV-infected CD4 T cells. About the study: CD4+ T cells responding to CMV or HIV-1 Gag were isolated. Median time on suppressive ART was over six years.

There are 15 residues in the CDR3. The germline CDR1 and CDR2 sequences are LNHDA and SQIVND (reference sequence). This was the immunoSEQ version 4 assay in survey mode. Sequencing used immunoSEQ multiplex PCR; TCRdb keeps in-frame clones, though not all of them. The data contain approximately 65,000 clones, 70% to 75% of them singletons. The V call is TRBV19, the J call TRBJ1-2; D ambiguous. This sequence was found in an adult man with HIV who was CMV-seropositive. Sequences were derived from CD4+ T cells sorted from PBMCs after approximately 19-hour stimulation, sampled from a patient who received antiretroviral therapy. CDR3 loop: CASSARRRQPYDYTF. DNA for the CDR3: TGTGCCAGTAGCGCCCGGCGCCGACAACCCTATGACTACACCTTC. Combining the CDR3 with reference TRBV19 and TRBJ1-2 gives the whole variable domain DGGITQSPKYLFRKEGQNVTLSCEQNLNHDAMYWYRQDPGQGLRLIYYSQIVNDFQKGDIAEGYSVSREKKESFPLTVTSAQKNPTAFYLCASSARRRQPYDYTFGSGTRLTVV.